This record concerns one TCR beta chain sequence. This record comes from a study of shared clonotypes between healthy human individuals. The CDR3 covers 15 residues. V dropped 4 bases and J dropped 6; count of bases not matched to a gene: 6. From germline, CDR1 is SGHRS and CDR2 YFSETQ. Ten immunoSEQ deep assay plates were used to sequence unsorted PBMC DNA. Generated by immunoSEQ multiplex PCR, the TCRdb table keeps only in-frame clones and is missing some. The sample records around 480,000 clones, 60% to 80% being singletons. The healthy adult donors were HIV-negative and reported no recent acute infections or vaccinations.

The sample consisted of PBMCs. V is TRBV5-1 and J is TRBJ1-4; 10 nucleotides line up with TRBD1. The clonotype was recovered from a woman aged 40-49 years in good health. Some clones in this sample may be carry-over from other donors' samples. Written as DNA, the CDR3 is TGCGCCAGCAGCCGCGGCGGGACAGGGGATGAAAAACTGTTTTTT. Protein sequence: CASSRGGTGDEKLFF.